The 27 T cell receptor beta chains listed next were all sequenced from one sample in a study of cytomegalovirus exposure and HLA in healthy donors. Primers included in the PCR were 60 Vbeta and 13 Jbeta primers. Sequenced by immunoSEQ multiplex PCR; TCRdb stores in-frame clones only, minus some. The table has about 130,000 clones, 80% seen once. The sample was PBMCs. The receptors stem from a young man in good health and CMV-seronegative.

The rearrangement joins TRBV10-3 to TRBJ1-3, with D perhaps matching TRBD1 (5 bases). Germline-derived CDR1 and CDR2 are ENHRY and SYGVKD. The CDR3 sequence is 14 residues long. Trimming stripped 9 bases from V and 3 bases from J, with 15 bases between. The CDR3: CAMDNGLVGNTIYF. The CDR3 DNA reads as TGTGCCATGGACAACGGTTTAGTTGGAAACACCATATATTTT.

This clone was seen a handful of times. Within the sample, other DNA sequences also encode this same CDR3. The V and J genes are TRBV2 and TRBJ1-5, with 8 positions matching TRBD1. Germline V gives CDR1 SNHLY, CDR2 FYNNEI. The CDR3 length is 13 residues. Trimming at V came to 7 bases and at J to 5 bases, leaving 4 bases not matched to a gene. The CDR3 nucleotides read TGTGCCAGCAATGGACAGGGCGATCAGCCCCAGCATTTT. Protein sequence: CASNGQGDQPQHF.

CDR3 DNA sequence: TGTGCCAGCAGTGAAAGGGGGGGCTCCTACAATGAGCAGTTCTTC. This gives the protein CASSERGGSYNEQFF. This rearrangement joins TRBV2 to TRBJ2-1; maybe TRBD2 (7 bases). The CDR3 is 15 residues long. The V gene's germline CDR1 is SNHLY and CDR2 FYNNEI. V was clipped by 2 bases and J by 0 bases, with 8 bases between them.

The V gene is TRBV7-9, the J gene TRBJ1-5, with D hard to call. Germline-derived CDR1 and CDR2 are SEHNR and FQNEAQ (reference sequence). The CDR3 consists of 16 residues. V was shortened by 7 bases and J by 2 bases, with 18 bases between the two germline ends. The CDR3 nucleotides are TGTGCCAGCACCCTAGCGGGTGCCGGGGGCAATCAGCCCCAGCATTTT. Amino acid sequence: CASTLAGAGGNQPQHF.

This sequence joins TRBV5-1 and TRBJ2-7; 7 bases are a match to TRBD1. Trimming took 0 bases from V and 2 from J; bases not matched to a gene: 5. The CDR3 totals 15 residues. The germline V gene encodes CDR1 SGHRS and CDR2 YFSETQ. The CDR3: CASSLAGQIAYEQYF. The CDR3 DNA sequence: TGCGCCAGCAGCTTGGCGGGACAGATTGCCTACGAGCAGTACTTC.

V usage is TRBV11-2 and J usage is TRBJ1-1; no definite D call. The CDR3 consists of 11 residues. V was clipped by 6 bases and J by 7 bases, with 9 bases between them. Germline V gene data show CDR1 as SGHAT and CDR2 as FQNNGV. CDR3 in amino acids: CASRTTGEAFF. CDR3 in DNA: TGTGCCAGCAGAACCACTGGTGAAGCTTTCTTT.

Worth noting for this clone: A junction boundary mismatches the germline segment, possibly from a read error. The DNA for the CDR3 is TGTTCCAGCAGCCCTAATAGCGCTAGCGCGGTGTCAGAGACCCAGTACTTC. This translates into CSSSPNSASAVSETQYF. The V call is TRBV7-9, the J call TRBJ2-5; weak D call: TRBD2 (6 bases). Germline V lookup: CDR1 SEHNR, CDR2 FQNEAQ (reference sequence). The CDR3 loop spans 17 amino acids.

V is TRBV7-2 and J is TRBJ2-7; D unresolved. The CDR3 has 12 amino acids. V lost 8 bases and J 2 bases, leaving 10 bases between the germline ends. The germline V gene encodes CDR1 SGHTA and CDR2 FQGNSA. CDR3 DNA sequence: TGTGCCAGCGGCACGCTTACCTACGAGCAGTACTTC. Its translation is CASGTLTYEQYF. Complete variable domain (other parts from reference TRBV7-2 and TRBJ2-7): GAGVSQSPSNKVTEKGKDVELRCDPISGHTALYWYRQSLGQGLEFLIYFQGNSAPDKSGLPSDRFSAERTGGSVSTLTIQRTQQEDSAVYLCASGTLTYEQYFGPGTRLTVT.

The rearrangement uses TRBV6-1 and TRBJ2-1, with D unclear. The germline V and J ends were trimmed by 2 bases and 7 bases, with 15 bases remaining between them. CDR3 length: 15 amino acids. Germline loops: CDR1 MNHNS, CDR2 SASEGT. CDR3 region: CASSELEQTWNEQFF. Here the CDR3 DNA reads TGTGCCAGCAGTGAACTTGAACAGACCTGGAATGAGCAGTTCTTC.

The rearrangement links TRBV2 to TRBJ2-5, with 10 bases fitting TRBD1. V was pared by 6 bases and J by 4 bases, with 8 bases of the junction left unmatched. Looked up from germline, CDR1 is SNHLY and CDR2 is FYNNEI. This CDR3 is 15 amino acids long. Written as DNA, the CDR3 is TGTGCCAGCAGGAGACAGGGGGCTATTGGAGAGACCCAGTACTTC. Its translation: CASRRQGAIGETQYF.

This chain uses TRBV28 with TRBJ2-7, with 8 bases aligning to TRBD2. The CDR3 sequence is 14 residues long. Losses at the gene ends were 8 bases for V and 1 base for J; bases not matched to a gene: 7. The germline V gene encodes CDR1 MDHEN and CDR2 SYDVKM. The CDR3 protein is CASVSGSVSYEQYF. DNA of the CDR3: TGTGCCAGCGTGAGCGGGAGTGTATCCTACGAGCAGTACTTC. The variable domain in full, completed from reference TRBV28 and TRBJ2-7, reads DVKVTQSSRYLVKRTGEKVFLECVQDMDHENMFWYRQDPGLGLRLIYFSYDVKMKEKGDIPEGYSVSREKKERFSLILESASTNQTSMYLCASVSGSVSYEQYFGPGTRLTVT.

CDR3 sequence: CSALPRYEQYF. In nucleotides, the CDR3 is TGCAGTGCTTTGCCCAGATACGAGCAGTACTTC. The chain is built from TRBV20-1 and TRBJ2-7; D not resolved. This CDR3 is 11 amino acids long. V was clipped by 5 bases and J by 4 bases, with 9 bases between them. Germline lookup yields CDR1 DFQATT and CDR2 SNEGSKA (reference sequence).

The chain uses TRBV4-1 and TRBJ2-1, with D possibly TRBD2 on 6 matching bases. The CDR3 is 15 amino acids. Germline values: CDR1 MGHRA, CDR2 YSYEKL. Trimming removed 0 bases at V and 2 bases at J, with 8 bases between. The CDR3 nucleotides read TGCGCCAGCAGCCAAGAAATAGCGGCCTACAATGAGCAGTTCTTC. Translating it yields CASSQEIAAYNEQFF.

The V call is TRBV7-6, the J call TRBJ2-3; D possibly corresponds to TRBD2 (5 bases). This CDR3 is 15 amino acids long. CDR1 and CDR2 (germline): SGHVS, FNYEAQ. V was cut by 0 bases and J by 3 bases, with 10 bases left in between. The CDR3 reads CASSLAASSTDTQYF. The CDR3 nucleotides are TGTGCCAGCAGCTTAGCGGCTAGCAGTACAGATACGCAGTATTTT. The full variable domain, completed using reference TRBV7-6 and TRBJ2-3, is GAGVSQSPRYKVTKRGQDVALRCDPISGHVSLYWYRQALGQGPEFLTYFNYEAQQDKSGLPNDRFSAERPEGSISTLTIQRTEQRDSAMYRCASSLAASSTDTQYFGPGTRLTVL.

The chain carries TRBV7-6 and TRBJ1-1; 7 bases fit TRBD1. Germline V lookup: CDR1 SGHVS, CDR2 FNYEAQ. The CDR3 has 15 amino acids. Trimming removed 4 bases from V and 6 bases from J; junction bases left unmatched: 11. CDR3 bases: TGTGCCAGCAGCTCGGGACAGCCCGGGAGTTCTGAAGCTTTCTTT. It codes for CASSSGQPGSSEAFF.

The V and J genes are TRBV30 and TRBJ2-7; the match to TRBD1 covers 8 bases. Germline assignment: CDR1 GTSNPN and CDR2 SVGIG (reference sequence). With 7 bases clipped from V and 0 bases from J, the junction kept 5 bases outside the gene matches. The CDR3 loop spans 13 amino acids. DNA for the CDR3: TGTGCCTTGGACAGGGAGAGCTCCTACGAGCAGTACTTC. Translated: CALDRESSYEQYF. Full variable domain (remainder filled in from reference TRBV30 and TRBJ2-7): SQTIHQWPATLVQPVGSPLSLECTVEGTSNPNLYWYRQAAGRGLQLLFYSVGIGQISSEVPQNLSASRPQDRQFILSSKKLLLSDSGFYLCALDRESSYEQYFGPGTRLTVT.

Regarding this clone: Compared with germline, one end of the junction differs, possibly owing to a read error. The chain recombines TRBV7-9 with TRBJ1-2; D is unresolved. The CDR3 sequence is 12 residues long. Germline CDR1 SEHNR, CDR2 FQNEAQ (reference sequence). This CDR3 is CSSSLEAGSYTF. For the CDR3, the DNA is TGTTCCAGCAGCTTAGAGGCGGGAAGCTACACCTTC. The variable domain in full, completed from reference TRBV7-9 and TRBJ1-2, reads DTGVSQNPRHKITKRGQNVTFRCDPISEHNRLYWYRQTLGQGPEFLTYFQNEAQLEKSRLLSDRFSAERPKGSFSTLEIQRTEQGDSAMYLCSSSLEAGSYTFGSGTRLTVV.

This CDR3 is CASSQDRAGEKLFF. As DNA, the CDR3 is TGTGCCAGCAGCCAAGACAGGGCAGGAGAAAAACTGTTTTTT. The rearrangement links TRBV14 to TRBJ1-4; D is perhaps TRBD1 (5 bases). Looked up from germline, CDR1 is SGHDN and CDR2 is FVKESK. The CDR3 is made up of 14 amino acids. The V gene lost 0 bases and the J gene lost 8 bases, with 10 bases spanning the gap.

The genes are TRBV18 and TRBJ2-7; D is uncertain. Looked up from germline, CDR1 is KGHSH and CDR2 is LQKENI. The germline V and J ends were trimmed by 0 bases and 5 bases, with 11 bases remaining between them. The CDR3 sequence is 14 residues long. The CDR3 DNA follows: TGTGCCAGCTCACCACCTTTTCCAGATGACGAGCAGTACTTC. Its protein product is CASSPPFPDDEQYF.

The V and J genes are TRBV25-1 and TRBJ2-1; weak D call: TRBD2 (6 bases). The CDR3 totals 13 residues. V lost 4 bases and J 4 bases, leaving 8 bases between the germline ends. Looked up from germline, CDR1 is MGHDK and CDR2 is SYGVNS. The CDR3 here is CASSVAAYNEQFF. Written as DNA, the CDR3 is TGTGCCAGCAGTGTAGCGGCTTACAATGAGCAGTTCTTC.

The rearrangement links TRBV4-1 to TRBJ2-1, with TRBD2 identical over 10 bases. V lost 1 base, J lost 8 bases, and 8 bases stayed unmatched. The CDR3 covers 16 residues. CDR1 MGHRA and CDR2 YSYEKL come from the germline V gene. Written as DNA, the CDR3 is TGCGCCAGCAGCCAAGGATCGGCTAGCGGGAGATATGAGCAGTTCTTC. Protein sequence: CASSQGSASGRYEQFF.

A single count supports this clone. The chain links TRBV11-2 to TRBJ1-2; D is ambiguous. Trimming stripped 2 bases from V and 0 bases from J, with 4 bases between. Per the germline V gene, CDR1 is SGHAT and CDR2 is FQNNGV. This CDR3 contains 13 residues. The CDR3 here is CASSLTANYGYTF. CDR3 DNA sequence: TGTGCCAGCAGCTTAACGGCTAACTATGGCTACACCTTC.

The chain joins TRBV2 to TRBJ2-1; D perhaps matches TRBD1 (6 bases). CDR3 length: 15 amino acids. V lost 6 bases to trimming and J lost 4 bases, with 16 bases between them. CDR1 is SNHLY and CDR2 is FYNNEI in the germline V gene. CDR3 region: CASRKSLGAYNEQFF. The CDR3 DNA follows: TGTGCCAGCAGGAAGTCGTTGGGGGCTTACAATGAGCAGTTCTTC.

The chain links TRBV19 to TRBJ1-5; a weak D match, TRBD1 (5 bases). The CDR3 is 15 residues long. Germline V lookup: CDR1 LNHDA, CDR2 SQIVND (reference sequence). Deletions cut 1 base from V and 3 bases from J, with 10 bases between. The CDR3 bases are TGTGCCAGTAGTATAGGACAGAGCTTCAATCAGCCCCAGCATTTT. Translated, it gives CASSIGQSFNQPQHF.

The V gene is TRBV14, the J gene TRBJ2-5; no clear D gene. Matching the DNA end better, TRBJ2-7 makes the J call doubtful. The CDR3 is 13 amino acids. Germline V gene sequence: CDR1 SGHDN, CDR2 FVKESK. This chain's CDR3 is CASSQGGMREQYF. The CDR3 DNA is TGTGCCAGCAGCCAAGGAGGAATGCGCGAGCAGTACTTC.

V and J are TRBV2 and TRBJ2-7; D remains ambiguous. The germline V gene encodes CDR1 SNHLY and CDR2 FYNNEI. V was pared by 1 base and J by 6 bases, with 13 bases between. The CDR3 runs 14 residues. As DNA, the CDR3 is TGTGCCAGCAGTGAAGACACCTCTACGGGCGAGCAGTACTTC. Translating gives CASSEDTSTGEQYF.

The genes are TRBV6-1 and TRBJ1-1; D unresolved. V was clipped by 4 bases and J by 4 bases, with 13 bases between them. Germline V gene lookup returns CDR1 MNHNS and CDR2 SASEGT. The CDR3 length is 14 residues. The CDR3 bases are TGTGCCAGCAGTGTAGAGGGTTCGATCACTGAAGCTTTCTTT. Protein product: CASSVEGSITEAFF.